The clone carrying this T cell receptor (beta chain) was recorded a few times. The antigen is unknown. These data are taken from a study of T cell repertoires in cytomegalovirus infection. Study overall: Recently identified HLA-C-restricted CMV epitopes were among the peptides used. Carrying CMV and the relevant HLA type showed in public TCR beta signatures.

Trimming pared 1 base from V and 1 base from J, leaving 9 bases between. Germline V lookup: CDR1 SGHTS, CDR2 YDEGEE. The CDR3 runs 15 residues. TCRdb used MiXCR to reprocess the reads, holding one entry per CDR3 protein. The profile covers approximately 730,000 distinct CDR3 sequences, with around 30% appearing a single time and about 18% taken by the ten largest. The sequencing here drew on cultured PBMCs, taken from culture after CMV antigen stimulation. The chain carries TRBV5-8 and TRBJ1-5; D uncertain. The receptor was isolated from a human donor in good health (CMV status not recorded). Some clones in this sample may be carry-over from other donors' samples. CDR3 region: CASSLRVASNQPQHF. In nucleotides, the CDR3 is TGTGCCAGCAGCTTGAGGGTTGCGAGCAATCAGCCCCAGCATTTT.